The 32 T cell receptor beta chains presented below share a single source sample, sequenced in a study of OX40 agonist ivuxolimab in advanced cancers. The method was immunoSEQ multiplex PCR; TCRdb's version includes in-frame clones alone and lacks a portion of them. The table lists approximately 100,000 clones, around 82% of them singletons, with around 4% in the top ten. This specimen was CD4+ or CD8+ T cells sorted from blood, taken in a trial of the OX40 agonist ivuxolimab. These receptor sequences come from an adult with an advanced solid tumor such as melanoma, head and neck, liver or kidney cancer.

This chain links TRBV2 with TRBJ2-7; D call uncertain. The length of the CDR3 is 10 residues. Looked up from germline, CDR1 is SNHLY and CDR2 is FYNNEI. The germline V and J ends were trimmed by 7 bases and 3 bases, with 4 bases remaining between them. CDR3 residues: CASKGYEQYF. The CDR3 bases are TGTGCCAGCAAGGGCTACGAGCAGTACTTC.

This clone occurred a few times. The chain couples TRBV7-8 to TRBJ1-2; no firm D call. V dropped 4 bases and J dropped 6 bases, with 15 bases sitting between them. This CDR3 has 14 amino acids. Germline values: CDR1 SGHVS, CDR2 FQNEAQ. The CDR3: CASSSSRMTDGYTF. CDR3 bases: TGTGCCAGCAGCTCATCGAGGATGACTGATGGCTACACCTTC. Looking up the rest from reference TRBV7-8 and TRBJ1-2 gives the full variable domain: GAGVSQSPRYKVAKRGQDVALRCDPISGHVSLFWYQQALGQGPEFLTYFQNEAQLDKSGLPSDRFFAERPEGSVSTLKIQRTQQEDSAVYLCASSSSRMTDGYTFGSGTRLTVV.

This chain links TRBV14 with TRBJ2-3; 7 bases fit TRBD2. The ends lost 3 bases at V and 2 bases at J; junction bases unmatched: 5. The CDR3 covers 15 residues. Germline CDR1 is SGHDN and CDR2 is FVKESK. The CDR3 bases are TGTGCCAGCAGCCACCTAGCGGTACACACAGATACGCAGTATTTT. It encodes CASSHLAVHTDTQYF.

The rearrangement joins TRBV9 to TRBJ2-2; unclear D gene. The V gene's germline CDR1 is SGDLS and CDR2 YYNGEE. The CDR3 has 14 amino acids. Trimming took 4 bases from V and 7 from J, leaving 14 bases between them. CDR3 nucleotide sequence: TGTGCCAGCAGCCCCGTAGGTGTAGACGGGGAGCTGTTTTTT. Amino acid sequence: CASSPVGVDGELFF.

This rearrangement joins TRBV14 to TRBJ2-1, with 10 bases fitting TRBD2. Per the germline V gene, CDR1 is SGHDN and CDR2 is FVKESK. The CDR3 is 14 residues long. The J segment lost 10 bases and the V segment lost 2 bases, leaving 5 bases of the junction unmatched. The CDR3 loop reads CASSQLAGDGEQFF. The CDR3 DNA reads TGTGCCAGCAGCCAACTAGCGGGAGATGGGGAGCAGTTCTTC.

With regard to this clone: Other nucleotide sequences in the sample specify the same CDR3. V usage is TRBV18 and J usage is TRBJ2-7, with D possibly being TRBD1 (6 bases). Trimming stripped 6 bases from V and 0 bases from J, with 12 bases between. CDR3 size: 14 residues. Germline CDR1 KGHSH, CDR2 LQKENI. Written as DNA, the CDR3 is TGTGCCAGCTCTACAGGGCCTAGCTCCTACGAGCAGTACTTC. Protein sequence: CASSTGPSSYEQYF.

This clone was recorded once. This chain links TRBV19 with TRBJ2-3; D is uncertain. This CDR3 contains 12 residues. The V gene's germline CDR1 is LNHDA and CDR2 SQIVND (reference sequence). V was cut by 4 bases and J by 4 bases, with 6 bases left in between. The CDR3 reads CASSSRPDTQYF. DNA for the CDR3: TGTGCCAGTAGTAGCCGGCCAGATACGCAGTATTTT. The full variable domain, rest sourced from reference TRBV19 and TRBJ2-3, is DGGITQSPKYLFRKEGQNVTLSCEQNLNHDAMYWYRQDPGQGLRLIYYSQIVNDFQKGDIAEGYSVSREKKESFPLTVTSAQKNPTAFYLCASSSRPDTQYFGPGTRLTVL.

The rearrangement joins TRBV14 to TRBJ2-7; a possible D gene is TRBD1 (6 bases). V shed 4 bases and J shed 3 bases, with 13 bases lying between them. The CDR3 runs 14 residues. The germline V gene has CDR1 SGHDN and CDR2 FVKESK. In DNA, the CDR3 is TGTGCCAGCAGCCCTGGGGGCAGGGGCTACGAGCAGTACTTC. Translating gives CASSPGGRGYEQYF.

V gene TRBV5-6 combines with J gene TRBJ1-5, with D unresolved. This CDR3 region has 14 residues. Germline lookup yields CDR1 SGHDT and CDR2 YYEEEE. Trimming removed 7 bases from V and 4 bases from J, with 15 bases in between. The CDR3 region has the DNA TGTGCCAGCCACCTCGTGGGAGGAAATCAGCCCCAGCATTTT. Translation gives CASHLVGGNQPQHF.

DNA for the CDR3: TGTGCCAGCAGTGTTACAGGCACTGGGGCCAACGTCCTGACTTTC. It yields the protein CASSVTGTGANVLTF. V and J are TRBV25-1 and TRBJ2-6; tentatively, D is TRBD1 (5 bases). Germline V gene data show CDR1 as MGHDK and CDR2 as SYGVNS. CDR3 length equals 15 residues. The V gene lost 4 bases and the J gene lost 2 bases, with 9 bases spanning the gap.

The chain carries TRBV21-1 and TRBJ2-1. TRBV21-1 is listed as a pseudogene. There are 13 residues in the CDR3. CDR3 DNA sequence: TGTGCCAGCAGCACTCCCGGAGGGACAGAGCAGTTCTTC. Residues: CASSTPGGTEQFF.

The chain recombines TRBV7-6 with TRBJ2-7, with 10 nucleotides matching TRBD2. The germline CDR1 and CDR2 sequences are SGHVS and FNYEAQ. This CDR3 comprises 16 residues. V was clipped by 1 base and J by 4 bases; unmatched bases: 7. The CDR3 is CASSLGPSGSVYEQYF. The CDR3 nucleotides are TGTGCCAGCAGCTTAGGACCTAGCGGGAGTGTTTACGAGCAGTACTTC. Drawing the rest from reference TRBV7-6 and TRBJ2-7, the complete variable domain is GAGVSQSPRYKVTKRGQDVALRCDPISGHVSLYWYRQALGQGPEFLTYFNYEAQQDKSGLPNDRFSAERPEGSISTLTIQRTEQRDSAMYRCASSLGPSGSVYEQYFGPGTRLTVT.

The chain couples TRBV2 to TRBJ2-2; D perhaps matches TRBD1 (6 bases). CDR1 and CDR2 from the germline V gene are SNHLY and FYNNEI. Trimming shortened V by 7 bases and J by 7 bases, and 16 bases separated the two germline ends. This CDR3 is 14 amino acids long. CDR3 bases: TGTGCCAGCAACACCGGGACAACCGTCGGGGAGCTGTTTTTT. It yields the protein CASNTGTTVGELFF.

V is TRBV6-5 and J is TRBJ2-1; TRBD1 might be the D (6 bases). There are 13 residues in the CDR3. CDR1 is MNHEY, CDR2 SVGAGI, per germline. V was trimmed by 8 bases and J by 8 bases, leaving 16 bases between them. For the CDR3, the DNA is TGTGCCAGCTTCTCCGGGACACAGGATGAGCAGTTCTTC. Its translation is CASFSGTQDEQFF.

As DNA, the CDR3 is TGCGCCAGCAGCTTGGCCATGACTGATACGCAGTATTTT. It codes for CASSLAMTDTQYF. The chain links TRBV5-1 to TRBJ2-3, with D hard to call. V lost 0 bases and J 6 bases, leaving 8 bases between the germline ends. Germline V gene sequence: CDR1 SGHRS, CDR2 YFSETQ. This CDR3 has 13 amino acids.

The chain is built from TRBV30 and TRBJ1-2, with D possibly matching TRBD1 (6 bases). Per the germline V gene, CDR1 is GTSNPN and CDR2 is SVGIG (reference sequence). With 3 bases removed from V and 1 base from J, the gap between germline ends came to 12 bases. The CDR3 is 14 residues long. In DNA, the CDR3 is TGTGCCTGGAGGAGGAACAGGGTTAACTATGGCTACACCTTC. This sequence encodes CAWRRNRVNYGYTF.

The CDR3 sequence: CASSIHSKSEQYF. CDR3 in DNA: TGTGCCAGTAGTATCCACTCCAAATCCGAGCAGTACTTC. The rearrangement joins TRBV19 to TRBJ2-7; D remains ambiguous. Deletions cut 3 bases from V and 6 bases from J, with 12 bases between. The CDR3 totals 13 residues. Germline V gives CDR1 LNHDA, CDR2 SQIVND (reference sequence).

The chain couples TRBV7-9 to TRBJ2-1; 8 bases are a match to TRBD2. V was clipped by 5 bases and J by 4 bases; unmatched bases: 7. CDR3 length equals 15 residues. Germline V gene data show CDR1 as SEHNR and CDR2 as FQNEAQ (reference sequence). The CDR3 sequence is CASSPTSGAYNEQFF. CDR3 nucleotides: TGTGCCAGCAGCCCTACTAGCGGAGCTTACAATGAGCAGTTCTTC.

The rearrangement joins TRBV6-1 to TRBJ1-1, with D possibly matching TRBD1 (5 bases). The CDR3 totals 15 residues. Trimming shortened V by 5 bases and J by 0 bases, and 13 bases separated the two germline ends. Looked up from germline, CDR1 is MNHNS and CDR2 is SASEGT. The CDR3 spells CASSPGPSLNTEAFF. CDR3 nucleotides: TGTGCCAGCAGTCCGGGACCCTCCTTGAACACTGAAGCTTTCTTT.

This chain uses TRBV6-1 with TRBJ1-1; D gene uncertain. Germline loops: CDR1 MNHNS, CDR2 SASEGT. The CDR3 consists of 12 residues. The V end lost 3 bases, the J end lost 3 bases, and 5 bases lay between the germline ends. CDR3 protein: CASSEAYTEAFF. The CDR3 bases are TGTGCCAGCAGTGAGGCTTACACTGAAGCTTTCTTT.

J is TRBJ1-5 and V is TRBV5-8; possible D gene TRBD1, 6 bases. Trimming took off 1 base at V and 0 bases at J, with 17 bases between the two ends. The CDR3 length is 18 residues. CDR1 is SGHTS and CDR2 is YDEGEE in the germline V gene. DNA of the CDR3: TGTGCCAGCAGCTTGTGGGACAATAACCCTTATAGCAATCAGCCCCAGCATTTT. Protein product: CASSLWDNNPYSNQPQHF.

CDR3: CASSSGQAHEQYF. The CDR3 DNA reads as TGTGCCAGCAGTTCAGGACAGGCCCACGAGCAGTACTTC. This rearrangement joins TRBV28 to TRBJ2-7; 7 nucleotides align to TRBD1. The CDR3 runs to 13 residues. The V and J ends lost 4 bases and 5 bases, in that order; junction bases with no gene match: 5. CDR1 is MDHEN and CDR2 is SYDVKM in the germline V gene.

The genes are TRBV27 and TRBJ2-7, with TRBD1 matching 8 bases. Germline assignment: CDR1 MNHEY and CDR2 SMNVEV (reference sequence). The length of the CDR3 is 13 residues. The trim removed 2 bases at V and 5 bases at J, leaving 2 bases unmatched. The CDR3 region is CASSLGQGNEQYF. The CDR3 bases are TGTGCCAGCAGTTTAGGACAGGGCAACGAGCAGTACTTC.

This clone was seen just once. The rearrangement links TRBV7-9 to TRBJ1-1, with 10 bases identical to TRBD1. Germline CDR1 is SEHNR and CDR2 is FQNEAQ (reference sequence). V gave up 5 bases and J gave up 4 bases; unmatched junction bases: 1. The CDR3 runs 13 residues. CDR3 DNA sequence: TGTGCCAGCAGCCGGACAGGGGGCACTGAAGCTTTCTTT. Its translation is CASSRTGGTEAFF.

J is TRBJ1-3 and V is TRBV7-9; 10 bases are a match to TRBD1. This CDR3 comprises 13 residues. Germline-derived CDR1 and CDR2 are SEHNR and FQNEAQ (reference sequence). The CDR3 loop is CSGDRGGGNTIYF. The DNA for the CDR3 is TGTTCCGGGGACAGGGGTGGCGGAAACACCATATATTTT. The variable domain in full, with the rest retrieved from reference TRBV7-9 and TRBJ1-3, is DTGVSQNPRHKITKRGQNVTFRCDPISEHNRLYWYRQTLGQGPEFLTYFQNEAQLEKSRLLSDRFSAERPKGSFSTLEIQRTEQGDSAMYLCSGDRGGGNTIYFGEGSWLTVV.

The rearrangement joins TRBV18 to TRBJ1-4; D call uncertain. Germline CDR1 reads KGHSH; CDR2 reads LQKENI. The CDR3 sequence is 15 residues long. Trimming left V 2 bases short and J 0 bases short, with 7 bases between. DNA for the CDR3: TGTGCCAGCTCACCAATTGGGGCAACTAATGAAAAACTGTTTTTT. This gives the protein CASSPIGATNEKLFF.

The rearrangement links TRBV7-2 to TRBJ2-7, with D perhaps given as TRBD1 or TRBD2 (5 bases each). The length of the CDR3 is 15 residues. Trimming pared 5 bases from V and 0 bases from J, leaving 14 bases between. Germline V gives CDR1 SGHTA, CDR2 FQGNSA. CDR3 residues: CASSASGTVSYEQYF. In nucleotides, the CDR3 is TGTGCCAGCAGCGCCTCCGGGACGGTCTCCTACGAGCAGTACTTC.

The V and J genes are TRBV7-8 and TRBJ1-2, with D maybe TRBD1 (5 bases). From germline, CDR1 is SGHVS and CDR2 FQNEAQ. The CDR3 is 14 amino acids. V was clipped by 4 bases and J by 8 bases, with 17 bases between them. The CDR3 coding sequence is TGTGCCAGCAGCTCCCCGATAGACAGAGAAGGCTACACCTTC. This encodes CASSSPIDREGYTF. The whole variable domain, remainder taken from reference TRBV7-8 and TRBJ1-2, is GAGVSQSPRYKVAKRGQDVALRCDPISGHVSLFWYQQALGQGPEFLTYFQNEAQLDKSGLPSDRFFAERPEGSVSTLKIQRTQQEDSAVYLCASSSPIDREGYTFGSGTRLTVV.

This clone was detected only once. The V and J genes are TRBV11-1 and TRBJ2-7, with unresolved D. Germline V lookup: CDR1 SGHAT, CDR2 FQDESV (reference sequence). The CDR3 loop spans 14 amino acids. Trimming took 4 bases from V and 5 from J, leaving 15 bases between them. The CDR3 nucleotides read TGTGCCAGCAGCTCTCGGTACCGGTACCACGAGCAGTACTTC. This codes for CASSSRYRYHEQYF.

CDR3 DNA sequence: TGCGCCAGCAGCTTGGGAGGTGGGAGCGGGAGTGCCTACGAGCAGTACTTC. It specifies CASSLGGGSGSAYEQYF. The gene calls are TRBV5-1 and TRBJ2-7; 8 bases line up with TRBD2. The CDR3 is 17 residues long. Unmatched junction bases numbered 10, after V lost 0 bases and J lost 2 bases. Germline values: CDR1 SGHRS, CDR2 YFSETQ.

A remark on this clone: This sample includes further DNA sequences coding for the same CDR3. V is TRBV5-1 and J is TRBJ2-4, with D perhaps matching TRBD1 (5 bases). V was pared by 1 base and J by 0 bases, with 11 bases between. This CDR3 is built from 16 residues. The germline V gene has CDR1 SGHRS and CDR2 YFSETQ. For the CDR3, the DNA is TGCGCCAGCAGCTTGTCCGACAGTGTAGCCAAAAACATTCAGTACTTC. It is translated as CASSLSDSVAKNIQYF. Full variable domain (outside the CDR3, taken from reference TRBV5-1 and TRBJ2-4): KAGVTQTPRYLIKTRGQQVTLSCSPISGHRSVSWYQQTPGQGLQFLFEYFSETQRNKGNFPGRFSGRQFSNSRSEMNVSTLELGDSALYLCASSLSDSVAKNIQYFGAGTRLSVL.

This clone was counted between two and nine times. This chain connects TRBV4-2 to TRBJ1-3, with D tentatively TRBD1 (5 bases). V was trimmed by 0 bases and J by 7 bases, leaving 13 bases between them. The CDR3 has 15 residues. Germline V gene sequence: CDR1 LGHNA, CDR2 YNFKEQ. The CDR3 DNA reads as TGTGCCAGCAGCCAAGAATTTAGGGGCGGCAACACCATATATTTT. Translated, it gives CASSQEFRGGNTIYF.